These 30 T cell receptor beta chains share one sample of origin, sequenced in a study of blood T cell repertoires in COVID-19 (dated by TCRdb to about 2020). Library prep was done by the immunoSEQ multiplex PCR assay. TCRdb limited this immuneACCESS table to in-frame rearrangements with V and J called. A share of clones is missing; checked studies link under half to unresolved V genes, and the rest is unexplained. In all, the sample holds over 250,000 clones, and approximately 90% of those were seen once. Jointly, the top ten make up about 8.9% of the sample. Sequencing was performed on PBMCs or T cells enriched from blood (not recorded which). These receptors all stem from a woman younger than 35 who had recovered from COVID-19.

The J gene is TRBJ1-5, the V gene TRBV7-8; D gene ambiguous. The CDR3 runs to 16 residues. Germline CDR1 is SGHVS and CDR2 is FQNEAQ. Between the trimmed V and J ends, which lost 5 bases and 0 bases, there was a span of 14 bases. CDR3 DNA: TGTGCCAGCAGCGCCCTCACAGTTTATAGCAATCAGCCCCAGCATTTT. The encoded protein is CASSALTVYSNQPQHF.

V usage is TRBV15 and J usage is TRBJ1-6, with unresolved D. The V gene's germline CDR1 is LNHNV and CDR2 YYDKDF (reference sequence). Trimming removed 0 bases from V and 4 bases from J, with 10 bases in between. The CDR3 spans 16 residues. The CDR3, as DNA: TGTGCCACCAGCAGAGATGTTCCAGATTATAATTCACCCCTCCACTTT. This gives the protein CATSRDVPDYNSPLHF. Full variable domain (outside the CDR3, taken from reference TRBV15 and TRBJ1-6): DAMVIQNPRYQVTQFGKPVTLSCSQTLNHNVMYWYQQKSSQAPKLLFHYYDKDFNNEADTPDNFQSRRPNTSFCFLDIRSPGLGDTAMYLCATSRDVPDYNSPLHFGNGTRLTVT.

This chain links TRBV18 with TRBJ1-6; 9 bases agree with TRBD1. The CDR3 has 16 amino acids. Trimming took 6 bases from V and 3 from J; bases not matched to a gene: 6. CDR1 and CDR2 from the germline V gene are KGHSH and LQKENI. Written as DNA, the CDR3 is TGTGCCAGCTCCCCCGGGACAGGGTTCTATAATTCACCCCTCCACTTT. Amino acids: CASSPGTGFYNSPLHF.

The V call is TRBV9, the J call TRBJ1-2, with 8 bases matching TRBD1. Per germline, CDR1 SGDLS and CDR2 YYNGEE. Losses at the gene ends were 1 base for V and 7 bases for J; bases not matched to a gene: 12. There are 16 residues in the CDR3. The CDR3 loop is CASSVTVGQGMAGYTF. In DNA form, the CDR3 reads TGTGCCAGCAGCGTAACCGTCGGACAGGGAATGGCTGGCTACACCTTC.

V and J are TRBV2 and TRBJ1-2; 9 bases match TRBD1. V was clipped by 4 bases and J by 5 bases; unmatched bases: 11. This CDR3 is 16 amino acids long. Per the germline V gene, CDR1 is SNHLY and CDR2 is FYNNEI. The CDR3 DNA reads TGTGCCAGCAGTGGGAGGGGGACAGGGTTTCGGTATGGCTACACCTTC. Translation: CASSGRGTGFRYGYTF.

This chain connects TRBV11-2 to TRBJ1-1; weak D call: TRBD1 (6 bases). Germline loops: CDR1 SGHAT, CDR2 FQNNGV. The CDR3 has 13 amino acids. Trimming pared 11 bases from V and 1 base from J, leaving 14 bases between. CDR3 coding DNA: TGTGCCGTTTCGGGGGGCCCGAACACTGAAGCTTTCTTT. Amino acids: CAVSGGPNTEAFF. Full variable domain (missing parts from reference TRBV11-2 and TRBJ1-1): EAGVAQSPRYKIIEKRQSVAFWCNPISGHATLYWYQQILGQGPKLLIQFQNNGVVDDSQLPKDRFSAERLKGVDSTLKIQPAKLEDSAVYLCAVSGGPNTEAFFGQGTRLTVV.

The J gene is TRBJ2-3, the V gene TRBV11-1; D is possibly TRBD2 (6 bases). The CDR3 loop spans 15 amino acids. Trimming cost V 5 bases and J 2 bases, with 14 bases left between them. Germline lookup yields CDR1 SGHAT and CDR2 FQDESV (reference sequence). The CDR3 DNA is TGTGCCAGCAGCCAGGGTCCGGGGGTCACAGATACGCAGTATTTT. It is translated as CASSQGPGVTDTQYF.

The chain recombines TRBV28 with TRBJ2-7, with 7 bases that match TRBD1. The ends lost 6 bases at V and 5 bases at J; junction bases unmatched: 10. Germline assignment: CDR1 MDHEN and CDR2 SYDVKM. The CDR3 runs 14 residues. The CDR3 DNA follows: TGTGCCAGCAGCGATACGACAGGGTGGAACGAGCAGTACTTC. It encodes CASSDTTGWNEQYF. Looking up the rest from reference TRBV28 and TRBJ2-7 gives the full variable domain: DVKVTQSSRYLVKRTGEKVFLECVQDMDHENMFWYRQDPGLGLRLIYFSYDVKMKEKGDIPEGYSVSREKKERFSLILESASTNQTSMYLCASSDTTGWNEQYFGPGTRLTVT.

The chain is built from TRBV24-1 and TRBJ2-5; 12 nucleotides match TRBD2. The CDR3 is made up of 19 amino acids. CDR1 and CDR2 (germline): KGHDR, SFDVKD. After removal of 2 bases from V and 5 bases from J, the junction contained 14 bases not matched to a gene. The chain's CDR3 is CATSDSGLAGGPIIETQYF. CDR3 in DNA: TGTGCCACCAGTGATTCGGGTCTAGCGGGAGGGCCGATCATCGAGACCCAGTACTTC.

The chain links TRBV2 to TRBJ2-7; 13 nucleotides align to TRBD2. CDR3 size: 15 residues. The germline V gene has CDR1 SNHLY and CDR2 FYNNEI. The junction had 7 bases not matched to a gene; V was cut back by 4 bases and J by 7 bases. For the CDR3, the DNA is TGTGCCAGCAGTGGTACTAGCGGGGGGGCAAGAGAGCAGTACTTC. Amino acid sequence: CASSGTSGGAREQYF.

This clone was recorded only once. One junction end does not reproduce the germline sequence, and a read error may be involved. The V call is TRBV7-9, the J call TRBJ1-6; no firm D call. The CDR3 has 16 amino acids. Germline V CDR1 and CDR2: SEHNR, FQNEAQ (reference sequence). DNA of the CDR3: TGTGCCAGCAGTTTAGGGTTATCGGGGTATAATTCACCCCTCCACTTT. It translates to CASSLGLSGYNSPLHF.

CDR3 DNA: TGTGCCAGCAGTAAGGGGGGGGATGTATATGGCTACACCTTC. This gives the protein CASSKGGDVYGYTF. The chain employs TRBV28 and TRBJ1-2, with D perhaps TRBD1 (6 bases). The V gene's germline CDR1 is MDHEN and CDR2 SYDVKM. Trimming removed 5 bases at V and 5 bases at J, with 15 bases between. This CDR3 is 14 amino acids long.

The V gene is TRBV5-4, the J gene TRBJ2-3, with TRBD2 matching over 11 bases. Germline V gene sequence: CDR1 SGHNT, CDR2 YYREEE (reference sequence). After removal of 3 bases from V and 2 bases from J, the junction contained 8 bases not matched to a gene. This CDR3 contains 17 residues. The CDR3 DNA is TGTGCCAGCAGCTCTCCTCTAGCGGGGGGACACACAGATACGCAGTATTTT. This encodes CASSSPLAGGHTDTQYF.

The chain uses TRBV5-1 and TRBJ1-3; D unresolved. Trimming stripped 2 bases from V and 0 bases from J, with 12 bases between. CDR3 length: 16 residues. Germline lookup yields CDR1 SGHRS and CDR2 YFSETQ. The CDR3 protein is CASSLTGRVSGNTIYF. For the CDR3, the DNA is TGCGCCAGCAGCTTAACCGGGAGAGTCTCTGGAAACACCATATATTTT.

CDR3 residues: CASSLHRDTEAFF. For the CDR3, the DNA is TGCGCCAGCAGCCTACACAGGGACACTGAAGCTTTCTTT. The chain has TRBV5-1 and TRBJ1-1, with a tentative D call TRBD1 (6 bases). Germline V gene sequence: CDR1 SGHRS, CDR2 YFSETQ. Trimming took 4 bases from V and 3 from J, leaving 10 bases between them. The CDR3 is 13 amino acids. Full variable domain (remainder filled in from reference TRBV5-1 and TRBJ1-1): KAGVTQTPRYLIKTRGQQVTLSCSPISGHRSVSWYQQTPGQGLQFLFEYFSETQRNKGNFPGRFSGRQFSNSRSEMNVSTLELGDSALYLCASSLHRDTEAFFGQGTRLTVV.

The V gene is TRBV7-2, the J gene TRBJ2-7; a weak D match, TRBD2 (6 bases). CDR1 and CDR2 from the germline V gene are SGHTA and FQGNSA. There are 13 residues in the CDR3. Trimming stripped 5 bases from V and 3 bases from J, with 11 bases between. The CDR3 DNA reads TGTGCCAGCAGCCCGACTAGATACTACGAGCAGTACTTC. Amino acids: CASSPTRYYEQYF.

The rearrangement links TRBV7-8 to TRBJ2-7, with 11 bases identical to TRBD1. The CDR3 has 15 amino acids. V gave up 5 bases and J gave up 3 bases; unmatched junction bases: 6. The germline V gene encodes CDR1 SGHVS and CDR2 FQNEAQ. The CDR3: CASSNRDRGVYEQYF. The CDR3, as DNA: TGTGCCAGCAGCAACCGGGACAGGGGGGTCTACGAGCAGTACTTC.

V gene TRBV9 combines with J gene TRBJ2-1, with 10 bases fitting TRBD2. The V segment lost 2 bases and the J segment 5 bases; nucleotides outside the gene matches: 7. Per the germline V gene, CDR1 is SGDLS and CDR2 is YYNGEE. This CDR3 is 16 amino acids long. The CDR3 sequence is CASSVLAGGTNNEQFF. The CDR3, as DNA: TGTGCCAGCAGCGTCTTAGCGGGAGGAACCAACAATGAGCAGTTCTTC.

This chain connects TRBV9 to TRBJ2-7; 7 positions agree with TRBD2. With 4 bases clipped from V and 3 bases from J, the junction kept 7 bases outside the gene matches. The germline gives CDR1 SGDLS, CDR2 YYNGEE. This CDR3 contains 14 residues. CDR3 DNA sequence: TGTGCCAGCAGCCCCCGGGAGGTGAGCTACGAGCAGTACTTC. This codes for CASSPREVSYEQYF.

J is TRBJ2-1 and V is TRBV18; weak D call: TRBD2 (7 bases). The germline CDR1 and CDR2 sequences are KGHSH and LQKENI. The V and J ends lost 3 bases and 9 bases respectively, with 15 bases between them. This CDR3 has 14 amino acids. Written as DNA, the CDR3 is TGTGCCAGCTCACCGTCGAACAGGGAGGGTGAGCAGTTCTTC. It specifies CASSPSNREGEQFF.

This chain connects TRBV11-2 to TRBJ1-1; TRBD1 is a possible D gene (5 bases). The CDR3 has 13 residues. With 4 bases removed from V and 7 bases from J, the gap between germline ends came to 13 bases. Germline CDR1 and CDR2: SGHAT and FQNNGV. The CDR3 DNA sequence: TGTGCCAGCAGCTCGGTAGAAGACAGTGAAGCTTTCTTT. Its protein product is CASSSVEDSEAFF. Variable domain in full (rest from reference TRBV11-2 and TRBJ1-1): EAGVAQSPRYKIIEKRQSVAFWCNPISGHATLYWYQQILGQGPKLLIQFQNNGVVDDSQLPKDRFSAERLKGVDSTLKIQPAKLEDSAVYLCASSSVEDSEAFFGQGTRLTVV.

The chain combines TRBV11-1 with TRBJ2-7; 9 positions agree with TRBD1. CDR3 size: 15 residues. The germline V gene has CDR1 SGHAT and CDR2 FQDESV (reference sequence). V trimming: 0 bases; J trimming: 3 bases; junction bases outside the gene matches: 3. The CDR3 spells CASSLAGTGFYEQYF. The DNA for the CDR3 is TGTGCCAGCAGCTTAGCCGGGACAGGGTTCTACGAGCAGTACTTC.

The V and J genes are TRBV27 and TRBJ1-1, with D perhaps matching TRBD1 (5 bases). The germline CDR1 and CDR2 sequences are MNHEY and SMNVEV (reference sequence). The CDR3 extends over 15 amino acids. Trimming took 5 bases from V and 1 from J, leaving 14 bases between them. As DNA, the CDR3 is TGTGCCAGCAGTCATATTCCGGGGGGGAACACTGAAGCTTTCTTT. This codes for CASSHIPGGNTEAFF.

The genes are TRBV2 and TRBJ2-5, with 9 bases matching TRBD1. CDR1 is SNHLY, CDR2 FYNNEI, per germline. J gave up 1 base and V 10 bases, and 16 bases lay outside the gene matches. The CDR3 loop spans 17 amino acids. DNA of the CDR3: TGTGCCACCCGACCCTTCCGGGACAGGGTTTTCCAAGAGACCCAGTACTTC. Translating gives CATRPFRDRVFQETQYF.

V usage is TRBV7-4 and J usage is TRBJ2-7, with TRBD2 matching 10 bases. CDR1 and CDR2 (germline): SGHVT, SQSDAQ. Germline trimming cut 0 bases from V and 6 bases from J; bases unmatched to any gene: 8. The CDR3 is 16 amino acids. In nucleotides, the CDR3 is TGTGCCAGCAGCTTAGCGGCCTTAGCGGGAGGTTGCGAGCAGTACTTC. Its translation is CASSLAALAGGCEQYF.

The chain employs TRBV15 and TRBJ2-2; TRBD2 aligns across 14 bases. CDR3 length equals 19 residues. With V trimmed by 3 bases and J by 2 bases, 8 bases remained unmatched. Germline values: CDR1 LNHNV, CDR2 YYDKDF (reference sequence). CDR3 DNA sequence: TGTGCCACCAGCAGGGCGGGACTAGCGGGAGAGATAAACACCGGGGAGCTGTTTTTT. It encodes CATSRAGLAGEINTGELFF.

The rearrangement links TRBV12-2 to TRBJ1-2. TRBV12-2 counts as a pseudogene. The CDR3 runs to 15 residues. DNA for the CDR3: TGTGCAAGTCGATACTACAGGGGACTAGACTATGGCTACACCTTC. It specifies CASRYYRGLDYGYTF.

The CDR3 nucleotides read TGCGCCAGCAGCACCGGGACAGGGTACACCGGGGAGCTGTTTTTT. Translating gives CASSTGTGYTGELFF. The V gene is TRBV5-1, the J gene TRBJ2-2, with 9 bases lining up with TRBD1. CDR1 and CDR2 from the germline V gene are SGHRS and YFSETQ. The V gene end was trimmed by 4 bases and the J gene end by 3 bases; junction bases not matched to a gene: 4. The CDR3 length is 15 residues.

This chain links TRBV28 with TRBJ2-1, with TRBD2 as a possible D gene (6 bases). Per the germline V gene, CDR1 is MDHEN and CDR2 is SYDVKM. The CDR3 consists of 15 residues. V lost 4 bases and J lost 4, with 14 bases in between. CDR3 DNA: TGTGCCAGCAGTTCGAGTAGCGGAGGGTACAATGAGCAGTTCTTC. Encoded protein: CASSSSSGGYNEQFF.

The rearrangement joins TRBV25-1 to TRBJ2-3, with 11 positions matching TRBD2. The CDR3 has 16 residues. The V gene end was trimmed by 1 base and the J gene end by 2 bases; junction bases not matched to a gene: 2. Germline CDR1 is MGHDK and CDR2 is SYGVNS. The CDR3 region has the DNA TGTGCCAGCAGTGAATTGACTAGCGGGGACACAGATACGCAGTATTTT. Amino acid sequence: CASSELTSGDTDTQYF.